This T cell receptor (beta chain) emerged from a study of blood T cell repertoires in COVID-19. Sequencing used immunoSEQ multiplex PCR; TCRdb keeps in-frame clones, though not all of them. Of 150,000 to 200,000 clones in the sample, 80% to 90% were seen once. This clone appeared once. CDR1 is SGHVS, CDR2 FNYEAQ, per germline. V gave up 5 bases and J gave up 7 bases, with 19 bases separating them. CDR3 length equals 15 residues. The sample consisted of peripheral blood. This receptor was taken from a man between 18 and 29 years old who had recovered from COVID-19. This rearrangement joins TRBV7-6 to TRBJ2-3; possible D gene TRBD1, 8 bases. CDR3 amino acids: CASSQTGVGGHTQYF. The CDR3 bases are TGTGCCAGCAGCCAGACAGGGGTGGGGGGGCATACGCAGTATTTT.